This section outlines one T cell receptor (beta chain) sequence together with its context. These data are taken from a study of blood T cell repertoires in COVID-19. Original handling: Amplification of reference gene primers was used by the study to estimate nucleated cell counts. Profiled with immunoSEQ multiplex PCR; TCRdb holds only in-frame clones, not every one. The V and J calls and clone size come from that table; D and trimming were worked out from the DNA. The sample contains some 20,000 clones, approximately 83% of which appear only once. The CDR3 is 16 residues long. Germline values: CDR1 SGHRS, CDR2 YFSETQ. The V end lost 3 bases, the J end lost 3 bases, and 19 bases lay between the germline ends.

The sequenced sample was peripheral blood. The sequence was obtained from a human donor in a cohort sampled during active COVID-19. This rearrangement joins TRBV5-1 to TRBJ2-7; D is possibly TRBD2 (6 bases). Here the CDR3 reads CASSSGPGLDDYEQYF. The CDR3 nucleotides are TGCGCCAGCAGCTCGGGCCCGGGACTGGATGACTACGAGCAGTACTTC.